Below are 23 T cell receptor beta chains sequenced from a single sample in a study of response to subunit inactivated influenza vaccine. MiXCR was run by TCRdb on the RT-PCR reads, yielding one entry per CDR3 protein. The repertoire holds 200,000 to 300,000 distinct CDR3 sequences, with less than 15% as singletons. The specimen was non-naive T cells sorted from PBMCs, collected approximately 15 days before vaccination. The receptors derive from a man aged 45-65 years who received an inactivated influenza vaccine.

This sequence joins TRBV12-3 or TRBV12-4 and TRBJ2-1; D perhaps matches TRBD2 (6 bases). CDR3 length equals 16 residues. The V end was cut by 2 bases, the J end by 5 bases, with 16 bases between. The CDR3 nucleotides read TGTGCCAGCAGTTTAAGGCCTGGCGGGGTCAACAATGAGCAGTTCTTC. The encoded protein is CASSLRPGGVNNEQFF.

This clonotype was recorded many times. The chain links TRBV5-6 to TRBJ2-5; D could derive from TRBD1 or TRBD2 (5 bases each). V lost 0 bases and J 2 bases, leaving 26 bases between the germline ends. The CDR3 spans 20 residues. Germline V gives CDR1 SGHDT, CDR2 YYEEEE. The CDR3 coding sequence is TGTGCCAGCAGCTTGGATAGTCTCGGGGCAAGCCGATCACATCAAGAGACCCAGTACTTC. Its protein is CASSLDSLGASRSHQETQYF.

V usage is TRBV7-9 and J usage is TRBJ1-1; no clear D gene. V lost 5 bases to trimming and J lost 7 bases, with 11 bases between them. CDR1 and CDR2 (germline): SEHNR, FQNEAQ (reference sequence). This CDR3 has 12 amino acids. CDR3 in amino acids: CASSAPGGEAFF. CDR3 sequence (DNA): TGTGCCAGCAGCGCCCCGGGTGGTGAAGCTTTCTTT.

V usage is TRBV18 and J usage is TRBJ2-2; no clear D. Per the germline V gene, CDR1 is KGHSH and CDR2 is LQKENI. This CDR3 contains 15 residues. The V gene lost 4 bases and the J gene lost 1 base, with 10 bases spanning the gap. CDR3 DNA sequence: TGTGCCAGCTCACAGAACCGACAGAACACCGGGGAGCTGTTTTTT. The encoded protein is CASSQNRQNTGELFF.

The chain joins TRBV29-1 to TRBJ1-3; D uncertain. V dropped 5 bases and J dropped 3 bases, with 8 bases sitting between them. Germline V lookup: CDR1 SQVTM, CDR2 ANQGSEA. The CDR3 contains 12 residues. CDR3 sequence: CSVRDGGNTIYF. The DNA of the CDR3 is TGCAGCGTTCGAGATGGTGGAAACACCATATATTTT.

The table lists this clonotype with many counts. CDR3 sequence reads: CASSVGTPELFF. For the CDR3, the DNA is TGTGCCAGCAGCGTCGGGACTCCGGAGCTGTTTTTT. The chain is built from TRBV5-6 and TRBJ2-2, with D perhaps TRBD2 (6 bases). The V gene's germline CDR1 is SGHDT and CDR2 YYEEEE. CDR3 size: 12 residues. V lost 4 bases to trimming and J lost 10 bases, with 11 bases between them.

This clonotype was recorded at least ten times. The rearrangement uses TRBV29-1 and TRBJ2-7; weak D call: TRBD1 (6 bases). The CDR3 is 11 residues long. Germline-derived CDR1 and CDR2 are SQVTM and ANQGSEA. Trimming cost V 7 bases and J 4 bases, with 11 bases left between them. The CDR3 nucleotides read TGCAGCGGGGGACAAGCTTACGAGCAGTACTTC. It encodes CSGGQAYEQYF.

This clonotype has at least ten counts. The gene calls are TRBV12-3 or TRBV12-4 and TRBJ2-2; D is perhaps TRBD1 or TRBD2 (5 bases each). Trimming removed 7 bases at V and 6 bases at J, with 21 bases between. The CDR3 has 16 amino acids. In DNA, the CDR3 is TGTGCCAGCAAGGTCCCGGGGCGCAACCGAGCCGGGGAGCTGTTTTTT. It codes for CASKVPGRNRAGELFF.

The rearrangement links TRBV28 to TRBJ2-1; 11 nucleotides line up with TRBD2. This CDR3 has 16 amino acids. The ends lost 6 bases at V and 6 bases at J; junction bases unmatched: 10. Looked up from germline, CDR1 is MDHEN and CDR2 is SYDVKM. The CDR3 loop is CASSPFSGRAGNEQFF. The CDR3 DNA sequence: TGTGCCAGCAGCCCCTTTAGCGGGAGGGCGGGCAATGAGCAGTTCTTC.

The chain couples TRBV6-2 or TRBV6-3 to TRBJ2-7, with D perhaps TRBD1 (5 bases). Germline V lookup: CDR1 MNHEY, CDR2 SVGEGT. Trimming stripped 0 bases from V and 5 bases from J, with 8 bases between. The CDR3 extends over 13 amino acids. The CDR3 sequence is CASSYSGVDEQYF. The CDR3 DNA sequence: TGTGCCAGCAGTTACTCAGGGGTTGACGAGCAGTACTTC.

This sequence joins TRBV3-1 and TRBJ1-1; unclear D gene. The CDR3 extends over 16 amino acids. The V gene's germline CDR1 is LGHDT and CDR2 YNNKEL (reference sequence). Deletions cut 2 bases from V and 1 base from J, with 14 bases between. The DNA of the CDR3 is TGTGCCAGCAGCCAATGGATTACAGTGGGGAACACTGAAGCTTTCTTT. The encoded protein is CASSQWITVGNTEAFF.

The CDR3 region has the DNA TGTGCCAGCACCTCCAGCGGGATTGGAAACATTCAGTACTTC. Protein: CASTSSGIGNIQYF. The rearrangement joins TRBV27 to TRBJ2-4; 7 bases align to TRBD2. The CDR3 sequence is 14 residues long. Germline V gene lookup returns CDR1 MNHEY and CDR2 SMNVEV (reference sequence). V shed 7 bases, J shed 6 bases, and the junction held 9 bases outside the gene matches.

This clonotype was found a few times. The chain combines TRBV29-1 with TRBJ1-2; a weak D match, TRBD1 (5 bases). The CDR3 is made up of 10 amino acids. CDR1 SQVTM and CDR2 ANQGSEA come from the germline V gene. Between the trimmed V and J ends, which lost 8 bases and 7 bases, there was a span of 11 bases. In DNA, the CDR3 is TGCAGCACCAGGGAGGCTGGCTACACCTTC. This sequence encodes CSTREAGYTF.

The genes are TRBV7-6 and TRBJ2-2, with no clear D. CDR3 length: 12 amino acids. Germline assignment: CDR1 SGHVS and CDR2 FNYEAQ. Trimming took off 6 bases at V and 7 bases at J, with 9 bases between the two ends. For the CDR3, the DNA is TGTGCCAGCAGAGCAACGGGCGGGGAGCTGTTTTTT. This gives the protein CASRATGGELFF. Full variable domain (missing parts from reference TRBV7-6 and TRBJ2-2): GAGVSQSPRYKVTKRGQDVALRCDPISGHVSLYWYRQALGQGPEFLTYFNYEAQQDKSGLPNDRFSAERPEGSISTLTIQRTEQRDSAMYRCASRATGGELFFGEGSRLTVL.

This clonotype turned up a few times. This chain joins TRBV20-1 and TRBJ2-7, with 10 nucleotides matching TRBD1. Germline V lookup: CDR1 DFQATT, CDR2 SNEGSKA (reference sequence). The CDR3 loop spans 13 amino acids. The trim removed 3 bases at V and 9 bases at J, leaving 8 bases unmatched. CDR3: CSARDRGRFGQYF. The CDR3 nucleotides are TGCAGTGCTAGGGACAGGGGGAGGTTTGGGCAGTACTTC.

This clonotype was observed a handful of times. This sequence joins TRBV28 and TRBJ2-3, with D possibly matching TRBD1 (5 bases). This CDR3 has 13 amino acids. Germline V CDR1 and CDR2: MDHEN, SYDVKM. Trimming took off 7 bases at V and 9 bases at J, with 17 bases between the two ends. The CDR3 coding sequence is TGTGCCAGCACTAACCCAGGGCCGCACACGCAGTATTTT. Amino acid sequence: CASTNPGPHTQYF.

The V call is TRBV10-3, the J call TRBJ1-2, with D uncertain. Between the trimmed V and J ends, which lost 6 bases and 6 bases, there was a span of 14 bases. Looked up from germline, CDR1 is ENHRY and CDR2 is SYGVKD. CDR3 length: 13 amino acids. The CDR3 DNA sequence: TGTGCCATCAGGCGCAACACAAACGATGGCTACACCTTC. It yields the protein CAIRRNTNDGYTF.

In its sample, this clonotype was seen a few times. This rearrangement joins TRBV19 to TRBJ2-6; 7 bases agree with TRBD1. Germline lookup yields CDR1 LNHDA and CDR2 SQIVND (reference sequence). This CDR3 is built from 17 residues. V trimming: 7 bases; J trimming: 0 bases; junction bases outside the gene matches: 9. The CDR3 coding sequence is TGTGCCAGTACTCCAGGGGGAATTAGCTCTGGGGCCAACGTCCTGACTTTC. Its protein is CASTPGGISSGANVLTF.

This clonotype was recorded at least ten times. The rearrangement joins TRBV12-3 or TRBV12-4 to TRBJ2-5; D gene ambiguous. V was trimmed by 7 bases and J by 1 base, leaving 13 bases between them. The CDR3 is 14 amino acids. The CDR3 loop reads CASTPEAAQETQYF. The CDR3 DNA reads TGTGCCAGCACCCCCGAGGCAGCCCAAGAGACCCAGTACTTC.

This clonotype was counted ten times or more. V and J are TRBV12-3 or TRBV12-4 and TRBJ1-5; D not certain. The CDR3 consists of 14 residues. Between the trimmed V and J ends, which lost 3 bases and 1 base, there was a span of 7 bases. The CDR3 nucleotides read TGTGCCAGCAGTTTGAGTCAGAGCAATCAGCCCCAGCATTTT. This codes for CASSLSQSNQPQHF.

In its sample, this clonotype was seen once. A much larger clonotype is one base distant, so this may be a read error. The V gene is TRBV4-1, the J gene TRBJ2-1, with 10 bases fitting TRBD2. The CDR3 runs 16 residues. With 6 bases clipped from V and 3 bases from J, the junction kept 8 bases outside the gene matches. The V gene's germline CDR1 is MGHRA and CDR2 YSYEKL. Here the CDR3 DNA reads TGCGCCAGCAGACAATCCCGGACTAGCGGCTACAATGAGCAGTTCTTC. This codes for CASRQSRTSGYNEQFF.

This clonotype appeared a few times. The chain carries TRBV7-9 and TRBJ2-7; TRBD1 might be the D (6 bases). The V end lost 5 bases, the J end lost 4 bases, and 18 bases lay between the germline ends. The germline V gene has CDR1 SEHNR and CDR2 FQNEAQ (reference sequence). This CDR3 has 15 amino acids. CDR3 region: CASSGFRDNVYEQYF. The DNA for the CDR3 is TGTGCCAGCAGCGGATTCCGGGACAACGTGTACGAGCAGTACTTC.

This chain links TRBV18 with TRBJ2-1; 7 positions match TRBD1. The CDR3 consists of 13 residues. Germline CDR1 and CDR2: KGHSH and LQKENI. J gave up 8 bases and V 4 bases, and 5 bases lay outside the gene matches. The CDR3 nucleotides read TGTGCCAGCTCACTTACAGGGGCGTATGAGCAGTTCTTC. This encodes CASSLTGAYEQFF.